This TCR beta chain was identified in a study of cytomegalovirus exposure and HLA in healthy donors. The study, taken as a whole, reports: A missense variant in DCLRE1C was later tied to TCR beta V- and J-gene trimming.

The PCR made use of 60 Vbeta and 13 Jbeta primers. Clones were sequenced by immunoSEQ multiplex PCR, and TCRdb holds only the in-frame ones, with some missing. The sample lists about 130,000 clones; around 80% were seen once. This CDR3 is built from 14 residues. V lost 1 base to trimming and J lost 9 bases; unmatched junction nucleotides: 7. CDR1 and CDR2 (germline): MGHRA, YSYEKL. Turning to this clone: Its antigen remains unknown.

The source material was PBMCs. This rearrangement joins TRBV4-1 to TRBJ2-7; 9 positions agree with TRBD1. The TCR originated in a man aged 45 to 65 in good health and CMV-seronegative. The CDR3 here is CASSQAGQGRGQYF. In nucleotides, the CDR3 is TGCGCCAGCAGCCAAGCGGGACAGGGTAGAGGGCAGTACTTC.